The 6 T cell receptor beta chains presented below share a single source sample, sequenced in a study of cytomegalovirus exposure and HLA in healthy donors. It was with 60 Vbeta and 13 Jbeta primers that the PCR ran. Sequenced by immunoSEQ multiplex PCR; TCRdb stores in-frame clones only, minus some. The repertoire has fewer than 200,000 clones, about 70% of them found once; the top ten carry 1.8%. Sequencing was performed on PBMCs. The receptors shown here come from a woman aged 25 to 45 in good health and CMV-seronegative.

V usage is TRBV27 and J usage is TRBJ2-5; 14 positions match TRBD2. With the DNA end fitting TRBJ2-7 better, the J assignment may be wrong. There are 14 residues in the CDR3. Germline values: CDR1 MNHEY, CDR2 SMNVEV (reference sequence). The CDR3 bases are TGTGCCAGCAGGGGGACTAGCGGGAGTGCCGAGCAGTACTTC. Translating it yields CASRGTSGSAEQYF.

The chain recombines TRBV10-3 with TRBJ1-1; TRBD1 agrees at 7 bases. With 4 bases clipped from V and 4 bases from J, the junction kept 3 bases outside the gene matches. Germline V gives CDR1 ENHRY, CDR2 SYGVKD. The CDR3 length is 13 residues. DNA for the CDR3: TGTGCCATCAGTGGACAGGGCGGCACTGAAGCTTTCTTT. It yields the protein CAISGQGGTEAFF.

The rearrangement uses TRBV5-6 and TRBJ2-1, with D perhaps matching TRBD1 (5 bases). CDR1 is SGHDT and CDR2 is YYEEEE in the germline V gene. This CDR3 spans 14 amino acids. Between the trimmed V and J ends, which lost 8 bases and 2 bases, there was a span of 14 bases. The CDR3 here is CASIDSEAYNEQFF. DNA for the CDR3: TGTGCCAGTATCGACAGTGAAGCCTACAATGAGCAGTTCTTC.

The sample holds many counts of this clone. The chain recombines TRBV6-1 with TRBJ1-1; D is perhaps TRBD1 (6 bases). Germline V CDR1 and CDR2: MNHNS, SASEGT. The CDR3 has 13 residues. Trimming took off 11 bases at V and 10 bases at J, with 23 bases between the two ends. CDR3 loop: CASPGQSRIGAFF. CDR3 DNA: TGTGCCTCCCCAGGACAGTCGAGGATTGGAGCTTTCTTT.

Notes on this clone: An end of the junction differs from the germline gene, which may be a read error. The same CDR3 is also encoded by other DNA sequences in this sample. CDR3 coding DNA: TGCGCCAGTACCTTGAGTGACAGTTTTATTGGGAGCAATCAGCCCCAGCATTTT. Protein product: CASTLSDSFIGSNQPQHF. This sequence joins TRBV19 and TRBJ1-5; D is possibly TRBD1 (5 bases). The germline CDR1 and CDR2 sequences are LNHDA and SQIVND (reference sequence). This CDR3 has 18 residues.

The chain has TRBV10-3 and TRBJ1-5; no definite D call. Deletions cut 2 bases from V and 0 bases from J, with 5 bases between. CDR3 length: 14 amino acids. Looked up from germline, CDR1 is ENHRY and CDR2 is SYGVKD. The CDR3 region has the DNA TGTGCCATCAGTGAGGACTATAGCAATCAGCCCCAGCATTTT. Translation gives CAISEDYSNQPQHF.